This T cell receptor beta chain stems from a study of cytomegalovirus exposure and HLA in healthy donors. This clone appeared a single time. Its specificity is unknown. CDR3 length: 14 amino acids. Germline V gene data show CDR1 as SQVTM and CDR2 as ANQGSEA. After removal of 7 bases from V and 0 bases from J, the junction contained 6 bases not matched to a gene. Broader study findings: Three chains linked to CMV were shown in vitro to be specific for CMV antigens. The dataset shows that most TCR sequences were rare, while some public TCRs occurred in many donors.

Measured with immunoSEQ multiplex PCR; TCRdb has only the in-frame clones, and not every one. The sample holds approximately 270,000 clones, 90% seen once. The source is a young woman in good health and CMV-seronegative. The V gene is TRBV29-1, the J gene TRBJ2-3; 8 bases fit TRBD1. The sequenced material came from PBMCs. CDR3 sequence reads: CSAGGTGSTDTQYF. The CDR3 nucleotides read TGCAGCGCTGGGGGGACAGGAAGCACAGATACGCAGTATTTT.